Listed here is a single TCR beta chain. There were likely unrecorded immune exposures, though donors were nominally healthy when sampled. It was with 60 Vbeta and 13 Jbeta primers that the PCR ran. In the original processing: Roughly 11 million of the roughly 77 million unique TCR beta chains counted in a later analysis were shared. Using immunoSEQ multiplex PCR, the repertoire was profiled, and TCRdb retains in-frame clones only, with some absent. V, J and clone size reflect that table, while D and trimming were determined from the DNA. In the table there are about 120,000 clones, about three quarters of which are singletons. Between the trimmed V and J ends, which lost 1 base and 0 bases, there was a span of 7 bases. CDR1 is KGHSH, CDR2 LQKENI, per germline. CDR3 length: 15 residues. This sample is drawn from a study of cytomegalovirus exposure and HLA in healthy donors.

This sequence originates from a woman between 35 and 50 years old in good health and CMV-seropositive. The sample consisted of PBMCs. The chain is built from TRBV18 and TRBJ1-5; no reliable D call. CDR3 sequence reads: CASSPQAGSNQPQHF. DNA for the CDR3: TGTGCCAGCTCACCACAGGCGGGTAGCAATCAGCCCCAGCATTTT.